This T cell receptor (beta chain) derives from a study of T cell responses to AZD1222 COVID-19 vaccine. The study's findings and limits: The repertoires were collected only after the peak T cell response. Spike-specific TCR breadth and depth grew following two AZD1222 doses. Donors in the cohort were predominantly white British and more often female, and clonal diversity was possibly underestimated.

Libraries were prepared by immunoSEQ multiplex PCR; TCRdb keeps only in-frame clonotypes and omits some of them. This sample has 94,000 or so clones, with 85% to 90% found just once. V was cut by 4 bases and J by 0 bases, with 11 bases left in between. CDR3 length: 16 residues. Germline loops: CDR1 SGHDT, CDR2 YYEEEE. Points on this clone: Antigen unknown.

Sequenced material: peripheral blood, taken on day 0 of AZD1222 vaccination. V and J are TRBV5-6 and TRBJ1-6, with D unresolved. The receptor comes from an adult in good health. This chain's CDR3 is CASSQYRSSYNSPLHF. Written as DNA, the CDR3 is TGTGCCAGCAGCCAATACCGGAGCTCCTATAATTCACCCCTCCACTTT.